The next 20 T cell receptor beta chains were all read from a single sample in a study of T cells and Merkel cell carcinoma outcomes. This table comes from immunoSEQ multiplex PCR, and its TCRdb copy is limited to in-frame clones, with some not included. The sample has about 19,000 clones, approximately 80% seen once. The sequenced sample consisted of tumor tissue from Merkel cell carcinoma. The receptor source for this set is a human donor with Merkel cell carcinoma.

J is TRBJ2-2 and V is TRBV5-1, with 11 positions matching TRBD2. Germline V gene data show CDR1 as SGHRS and CDR2 as YFSETQ. This CDR3 is 16 amino acids long. With V trimmed by 0 bases and J by 7 bases, 5 bases remained unmatched. The CDR3 DNA reads TGCGCCAGCAGCTTGGTAGCGGGAGGGCCGATCGGGGAGCTGTTTTTT. Translation: CASSLVAGGPIGELFF.

This sequence joins TRBV14 and TRBJ2-1; D gene uncertain. V shed 4 bases and J shed 3 bases, with 13 bases lying between them. This CDR3 has 15 amino acids. Germline CDR1 and CDR2: SGHDN and FVKESK. CDR3 protein: CASSPLMLGYNEQFF. The CDR3 DNA sequence: TGTGCCAGCAGCCCCCTAATGTTGGGCTACAATGAGCAGTTCTTC.

This clone was seen only once. V is TRBV5-1 and J is TRBJ2-7; D might be TRBD1 (5 bases). CDR1 is SGHRS and CDR2 is YFSETQ in the germline V gene. This CDR3 has 15 residues. With 4 bases removed from V and 4 bases from J, the gap between germline ends came to 18 bases. Written as DNA, the CDR3 is TGCGCCAGCAGCCCAAGACAGCCTTTAAGGTACGAGCAGTACTTC. Protein product: CASSPRQPLRYEQYF.

This rearrangement joins TRBV18 to TRBJ1-5; D ambiguous. The CDR3 has 14 amino acids. Germline V CDR1 and CDR2: KGHSH, LQKENI. V gave up 5 bases and J gave up 3 bases, with 11 bases separating them. CDR3 protein: CASSVDGPNQPQHF. The CDR3 nucleotides read TGTGCCAGCTCAGTGGACGGACCCAATCAGCCCCAGCATTTT.

The chain couples TRBV18 to TRBJ2-5, with D tentatively TRBD1 or TRBD2 (5 bases each). The V end was cut by 6 bases, the J end by 1 base, with 12 bases between. Germline-derived CDR1 and CDR2 are KGHSH and LQKENI. The CDR3 spans 14 residues. The CDR3 protein is CASSYRDVQETQYF. The CDR3 DNA reads TGTGCCAGCTCTTACCGGGACGTCCAAGAGACCCAGTACTTC.

This chain links TRBV7-3 with TRBJ2-3; 8 nucleotides agree with TRBD2. J lost 2 bases, V lost 2 bases, and 3 bases had no gene match. Per germline, CDR1 SGHTA and CDR2 FQGTGA. There are 15 residues in the CDR3. The CDR3: CASSLGSGDTDTQYF. In DNA form, the CDR3 reads TGTGCCAGCAGCTTAGGTAGCGGGGACACAGATACGCAGTATTTT.

The rearrangement joins TRBV5-1 to TRBJ1-2; 10 nucleotides align to TRBD1. This CDR3 is 15 amino acids long. Germline assignment: CDR1 SGHRS and CDR2 YFSETQ. V shed 5 bases, J shed 4 bases, and the junction held 8 bases outside the gene matches. CDR3 DNA: TGCGCCAGCAGGATCAGACAGGGGGCAGTCTATGGCTACACCTTC. This encodes CASRIRQGAVYGYTF. Together with reference TRBV5-1 and TRBJ1-2, the CDR3 gives the full variable domain: KAGVTQTPRYLIKTRGQQVTLSCSPISGHRSVSWYQQTPGQGLQFLFEYFSETQRNKGNFPGRFSGRQFSNSRSEMNVSTLELGDSALYLCASRIRQGAVYGYTFGSGTRLTVV.

V gene TRBV5-1 combines with J gene TRBJ2-1, with D hard to call. The V gene lost 4 bases and the J gene lost 5 bases, with 10 bases spanning the gap. The CDR3 is made up of 13 amino acids. Per the germline V gene, CDR1 is SGHRS and CDR2 is YFSETQ. CDR3 DNA sequence: TGCGCCAGCAGCGCCAAAATAAACAATGAGCAGTTCTTC. Translation gives CASSAKINNEQFF.

J is TRBJ2-1 and V is TRBV7-9; 7 nucleotides agree with TRBD2. V was clipped by 5 bases and J by 5 bases; unmatched bases: 12. Germline CDR1 and CDR2: SEHNR and FQNEAQ (reference sequence). There are 16 residues in the CDR3. The CDR3 is CASSVRDYRSHNEQFF. For the CDR3, the DNA is TGTGCCAGCAGCGTTCGGGACTACCGGTCACACAATGAGCAGTTCTTC.

The CDR3 protein is CASSQVVGSGELFF. DNA for the CDR3: TGCGCCAGCAGCCAAGTAGTGGGGTCCGGGGAGCTGTTTTTT. This chain connects TRBV4-1 to TRBJ2-2; D is unclear. The CDR3 is 14 amino acids. Germline values: CDR1 MGHRA, CDR2 YSYEKL. Trimming left V 1 base short and J 6 bases short, with 9 bases between.

The chain joins TRBV5-1 to TRBJ1-3, with D hard to call. V was shortened by 0 bases and J by 5 bases, with 15 bases between the two germline ends. CDR1 is SGHRS, CDR2 YFSETQ, per germline. The CDR3 length is 16 residues. The DNA for the CDR3 is TGCGCCAGCAGCTTGGCCCCGATGAGGGTTCGAAACACCATATATTTT. This sequence encodes CASSLAPMRVRNTIYF.

CDR3 region: CASSAEDYGYTF. The CDR3 nucleotides are TGTGCCAGCAGCGCGGAGGACTATGGCTACACCTTC. This rearrangement joins TRBV7-6 to TRBJ1-2; D gene ambiguous. V lost 5 bases and J 3 bases, leaving 7 bases between the germline ends. The CDR3 has 12 residues. The V gene's germline CDR1 is SGHVS and CDR2 FNYEAQ.

The chain links TRBV10-3 to TRBJ2-7, with 7 bases aligning to TRBD2. Germline CDR1 reads ENHRY; CDR2 reads SYGVKD. The junction had 11 bases not matched to a gene; V was cut back by 3 bases and J by 6 bases. The CDR3 is 15 residues long. CDR3 protein: CAISERDSPGGEQYF. The CDR3 coding sequence is TGTGCCATCAGTGAACGGGACTCGCCGGGGGGCGAGCAGTACTTC.

V is TRBV14 and J is TRBJ2-7, with 9 bases matching TRBD2. The trim removed 1 base at V and 3 bases at J, leaving 4 bases unmatched. Per germline, CDR1 SGHDN and CDR2 FVKESK. The CDR3 length is 15 residues. CDR3: CASSQGLAELYEQYF. The CDR3 coding sequence is TGTGCCAGCAGCCAAGGACTAGCGGAGCTCTACGAGCAGTACTTC.

The chain has TRBV12-5 and TRBJ2-1; 10 nucleotides match TRBD2. With V trimmed by 5 bases and J by 3 bases, 7 bases remained unmatched. Germline CDR1 LGHNT, CDR2 FRNRAP. The CDR3 has 16 residues. CDR3 amino acids: CASGPFLAGVYNEQFF. The CDR3, as DNA: TGTGCTAGTGGTCCTTTTCTAGCGGGGGTCTACAATGAGCAGTTCTTC.

The chain joins TRBV11-1 to TRBJ2-5; the D is unclear. V lost 1 base, J lost 4 bases, and 4 bases lay in between. The CDR3 length is 12 residues. CDR1 and CDR2 from the germline V gene are SGHAT and FQDESV (reference sequence). CDR3 loop: CASSLDRETQYF. CDR3 in DNA: TGTGCCAGCAGCTTAGACCGAGAGACCCAGTACTTC.

The chain recombines TRBV2 with TRBJ1-3, with D possibly TRBD1 on 5 matching bases. CDR3 length: 16 amino acids. The germline CDR1 and CDR2 sequences are SNHLY and FYNNEI. V gave up 6 bases and J gave up 5 bases, with 20 bases separating them. Written as DNA, the CDR3 is TGTGCCAGCAGCCTAGTTGGGGGGACGGCTCGAAACACCATATATTTT. Its translation: CASSLVGGTARNTIYF.

V gene TRBV9 combines with J gene TRBJ1-1; D possibly corresponds to TRBD1 (5 bases). The CDR3 extends over 15 amino acids. Germline V gene sequence: CDR1 SGDLS, CDR2 YYNGEE. The germline V and J ends were trimmed by 5 bases and 1 base, with 15 bases remaining between them. CDR3 residues: CASRVGAAPNTEAFF. The CDR3 DNA is TGTGCCAGCAGGGTCGGGGCAGCCCCGAACACTGAAGCTTTCTTT.

This chain joins TRBV27 and TRBJ1-5; 7 bases match TRBD1. Germline CDR1 reads MNHEY; CDR2 reads SMNVEV (reference sequence). With 3 bases clipped from V and 5 bases from J, the junction kept 7 bases outside the gene matches. The CDR3 totals 15 residues. The CDR3 bases are TGTGCCAGCAGTTTGGGACAGAGGAGAGATCAGCCCCAGCATTTT. Translating gives CASSLGQRRDQPQHF.

The table lists this clone with a count of one. The rearrangement uses TRBV6-1 and TRBJ2-7; D possibly uses TRBD1 or TRBD2 (5 bases each). CDR3 size: 13 residues. The V gene lost 1 base and the J gene lost 5 bases, with 9 bases spanning the gap. CDR1 is MNHNS, CDR2 SASEGT, per germline. The CDR3 bases are TGTGCCAGCAGTGAAGGGGGGAGAGACGAGCAGTACTTC. This sequence encodes CASSEGGRDEQYF.